The 18 T cell receptor beta chains presented below share a single source sample, sequenced in a study of control samples from healthy donors and cancer patients. Using immunoSEQ multiplex PCR, the repertoire was profiled, and TCRdb retains in-frame clones only, with some absent. The sample shows 65,000 to 95,000 clones, approximately 90% of them seen only once. The sample taken for sequencing was blood. These receptors were taken from a man aged 45-65 years in good health.

This rearrangement joins TRBV7-8 to TRBJ2-3, with unresolved D. V was trimmed by 5 bases and J by 4 bases, leaving 10 bases between them. The CDR3 sequence is 13 residues long. CDR1 is SGHVS, CDR2 FQNEAQ, per germline. The CDR3 region has the DNA TGTGCCAGCAGCCCCCAAGTGGCAGATACGCAGTATTTT. Its translation: CASSPQVADTQYF.

CDR3 residues: CASSLLAGLTDTQYF. The CDR3 DNA sequence: TGTGCCAGCAGTTTATTAGCGGGGCTCACAGATACGCAGTATTTT. The chain uses TRBV28 and TRBJ2-3; the match to TRBD2 covers 8 bases. This CDR3 spans 15 amino acids. Germline CDR1 reads MDHEN; CDR2 reads SYDVKM. Trimming at V came to 1 base and at J to 2 bases, leaving 2 bases not matched to a gene.

This chain links TRBV5-1 with TRBJ1-5; 10 positions agree with TRBD1. V shed 4 bases and J 0 bases; nucleotides not matched to a gene: 4. The CDR3 extends over 16 amino acids. Germline CDR1 SGHRS, CDR2 YFSETQ. The chain's CDR3 is CASSPGQGFSNQPQHF. Written as DNA, the CDR3 is TGCGCCAGCAGCCCGGGACAGGGGTTTAGCAATCAGCCCCAGCATTTT.

The J gene is TRBJ2-5, the V gene TRBV7-2; either TRBD1 or TRBD2 may fit D (5 bases each). CDR3 length: 15 amino acids. Deletions cut 3 bases from V and 2 bases from J, with 13 bases between. Per germline, CDR1 SGHTA and CDR2 FQGNSA. This chain's CDR3 is CASSLRGTFQETQYF. The CDR3 region has the DNA TGTGCCAGCAGCTTGAGGGGTACCTTTCAAGAGACCCAGTACTTC.

The chain carries TRBV30 and TRBJ1-2; 8 bases line up with TRBD1. CDR1 is GTSNPN and CDR2 is SVGIG in the germline V gene (reference sequence). This CDR3 has 13 residues. V shed 4 bases and J 3 bases; nucleotides not matched to a gene: 4. The CDR3 DNA reads as TGTGCCTGGAACAGGGGGTGGGACTATGGCTACACCTTC. Translating it yields CAWNRGWDYGYTF.

In nucleotides, the CDR3 is TGTGCCAGCAGCCCTGGGGGAGGATACGGCTACACCTTC. It codes for CASSPGGGYGYTF. J is TRBJ1-2 and V is TRBV9, with D perhaps TRBD1 (5 bases). Per the germline V gene, CDR1 is SGDLS and CDR2 is YYNGEE. Trimming removed 4 bases at V and 8 bases at J, with 15 bases between. This CDR3 is built from 13 residues.

The rearrangement links TRBV10-3 to TRBJ2-3; maybe TRBD2 (5 bases). The CDR3 totals 15 residues. Germline V gives CDR1 ENHRY, CDR2 SYGVKD. Trimming took 3 bases from V and 5 from J, leaving 15 bases between them. CDR3 sequence: CAISDPRPGRDTQYF. In DNA form, the CDR3 reads TGTGCCATCAGTGACCCAAGGCCGGGGAGAGATACGCAGTATTTT.

The chain links TRBV24-1 to TRBJ1-5; the D gene is possibly TRBD1 (5 bases). Germline V gene data show CDR1 as KGHDR and CDR2 as SFDVKD. CDR3 size: 12 residues. With 6 bases removed from V and 7 bases from J, the gap between germline ends came to 9 bases. The CDR3: CATSQGQQPQHF. The CDR3 DNA reads TGTGCCACCAGTCAGGGCCAGCAGCCCCAGCATTTT.

V is TRBV5-4 and J is TRBJ2-3, with D possibly called TRBD1 or TRBD2 (5 bases each). The CDR3 is 13 residues long. Trimming cost V 0 bases and J 3 bases, with 5 bases left between them. CDR1 is SGHNT, CDR2 YYREEE, per germline (reference sequence). In nucleotides, the CDR3 is TGTGCCAGCAGCTTGGGGGGGACAGATACGCAGTATTTT. Residues: CASSLGGTDTQYF.

The chain has TRBV6-6 and TRBJ1-1; TRBD1 matches at 7 bases. The germline gives CDR1 MNHNY, CDR2 SVGAGI (reference sequence). The CDR3 contains 15 residues. CDR3 protein: CAFSEGGTANTEAFF. CDR3 nucleotide sequence: TGTGCATTTTCGGAAGGGGGGACAGCGAACACTGAAGCTTTCTTT.

Of note for this clone: Other DNA sequences from this sample encode an identical CDR3 as well. The V gene is TRBV5-6, the J gene TRBJ2-5, with 7 bases fitting TRBD2. V lost 0 bases and J lost 4; bases outside the gene matches: 3. The length of the CDR3 is 14 residues. Germline CDR1 reads SGHDT; CDR2 reads YYEEEE. Here the CDR3 reads CASSLGGGGETQYF. The DNA of the CDR3 is TGTGCCAGCAGCTTGGGCGGGGGAGGAGAGACCCAGTACTTC.

This chain joins TRBV7-8 and TRBJ2-3, with D possibly matching TRBD2 (5 bases). CDR3 length: 13 amino acids. Trimming shortened V by 4 bases and J by 6 bases, and 11 bases separated the two germline ends. Germline CDR1 SGHVS, CDR2 FQNEAQ. CDR3 sequence: CASSSEKRDTQYF. DNA of the CDR3: TGTGCCAGCAGCTCCGAGAAGCGGGATACGCAGTATTTT.

The CDR3 region has the DNA TGTGCCAGCAGCCAAGAGGGTCGGTCGTGGGGCCTGTTATGGAGCTACACCTTC. It encodes CASSQEGRSWGLLWSYTF. The chain joins TRBV3-1 (or the pseudogene TRBV3-2) to TRBJ1-2, with D possibly TRBD1 on 5 matching bases. The V gene's germline CDR1 is LGHDT and CDR2 YNNKEL (reference sequence). This CDR3 has 18 residues. The V gene lost 0 bases and the J gene lost 9 bases, with 26 bases spanning the gap.

V gene TRBV18 combines with J gene TRBJ1-4, with TRBD1 as a possible D gene (6 bases). This CDR3 contains 15 residues. V lost 2 bases and J lost 7, with 14 bases in between. CDR1 KGHSH and CDR2 LQKENI come from the germline V gene. The CDR3 protein is CASSPSGGASEKLFF. For the CDR3, the DNA is TGTGCCAGCTCACCAAGCGGGGGGGCGAGTGAAAAACTGTTTTTT.

This chain links TRBV7-9 with TRBJ2-3, with 10 bases matching TRBD1. V trimming: 4 bases; J trimming: 3 bases; junction bases outside the gene matches: 4. In germline, CDR1 is SEHNR, CDR2 FQNEAQ (reference sequence). This CDR3 region has 15 residues. Written as DNA, the CDR3 is TGTGCCAGCAGCTCGACAGGGGGCGTAACAGATACGCAGTATTTT. This encodes CASSSTGGVTDTQYF.

This chain uses TRBV7-2 with TRBJ2-1; 9 nucleotides align to TRBD2. With 6 bases clipped from V and 6 bases from J, the junction kept 6 bases outside the gene matches. Germline V gene lookup returns CDR1 SGHTA and CDR2 FQGNSA. This CDR3 is 14 amino acids long. This CDR3 reads CASSSSGGPNEQFF. CDR3 sequence (DNA): TGTGCCAGCAGTTCCAGCGGGGGGCCCAATGAGCAGTTCTTC. Full variable domain (missing parts from reference TRBV7-2 and TRBJ2-1): GAGVSQSPSNKVTEKGKDVELRCDPISGHTALYWYRQSLGQGLEFLIYFQGNSAPDKSGLPSDRFSAERTGGSVSTLTIQRTQQEDSAVYLCASSSSGGPNEQFFGPGTRLTVL.

This clone was picked up a small number of times. The V gene is TRBV5-1, the J gene TRBJ1-2, with D unresolved. Looked up from germline, CDR1 is SGHRS and CDR2 is YFSETQ. CDR3 length equals 13 residues. V lost 3 bases to trimming and J lost 4 bases, with 10 bases between them. The DNA for the CDR3 is TGCGCCAGCAGCTCGCCGGGTCTCTATGGCTACACCTTC. Protein: CASSSPGLYGYTF.

The chain is built from TRBV6-1 and TRBJ2-1; D could derive from TRBD1 or TRBD2 (6 bases each). Germline lookup yields CDR1 MNHNS and CDR2 SASEGT. Trimming removed 5 bases at V and 3 bases at J, with 11 bases between. This CDR3 spans 14 amino acids. The CDR3: CASSRGELYNEQFF. For the CDR3, the DNA is TGTGCCAGCAGTAGGGGGGAACTCTACAATGAGCAGTTCTTC.